This T cell receptor (beta chain) was captured in a study of shared clonotypes between healthy human individuals. In the case of this clone: Its antigen is not known. This CDR3 is also generated by other DNA sequences in the sample.

Study-level findings and limits: The study found lower generation probabilities in non-shared clonotypes than in those shared by all four donors.

Profiled with immunoSEQ multiplex PCR; TCRdb holds only in-frame clones, not every one. The profile shows more than 500,000 clones, roughly 95% of them singletons. The CDR3 runs 12 residues. The germline CDR1 and CDR2 sequences are MDHEN and SYDVKM. V gave up 6 bases and J gave up 3 bases, with 8 bases separating them. The clonotype was recovered from a woman under 40 in good health. The sequencing input was naive CD4+ T cells sorted from blood. Subset noted: CD45RA+ positively selected. The chain links TRBV28 to TRBJ1-2; D unresolved. CDR3 protein: CASSLGDYGYTF. CDR3 bases: TGTGCCAGCAGCTTAGGCGACTATGGCTACACCTTC.